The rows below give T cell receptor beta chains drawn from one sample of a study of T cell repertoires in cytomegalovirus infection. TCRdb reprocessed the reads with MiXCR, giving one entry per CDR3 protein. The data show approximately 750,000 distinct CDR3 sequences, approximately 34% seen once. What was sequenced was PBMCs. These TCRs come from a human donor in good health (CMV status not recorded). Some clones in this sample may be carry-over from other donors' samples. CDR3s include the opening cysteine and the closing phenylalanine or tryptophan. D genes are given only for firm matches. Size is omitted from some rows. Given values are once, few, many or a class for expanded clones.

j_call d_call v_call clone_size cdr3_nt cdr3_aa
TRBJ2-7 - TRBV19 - TGTGCCAGTAGTATAGGGCAGGGTGTCTACGAGCAGTACTTC CASSIGQGVYEQYF
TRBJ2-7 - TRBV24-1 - TGTGCCACCAGTGATTTAGATCGGGGAGTGTGGAACTCCTACGAGCAGTACTTC CATSDLDRGVWNSYEQYF
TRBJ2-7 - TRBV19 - TGTGCCAGTAGGGCAGCGTCACCCTACGAGCAGTACTTC CASRAASPYEQYF
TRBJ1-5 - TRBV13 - TGTGCCAGCAGCTTAGGGGCGACCAATCAGCCCCAGCATTTT CASSLGATNQPQHF
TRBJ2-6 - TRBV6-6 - TGTGCCAGCAGTTATTTCGGCAGAACCAAGCCTATCTCTGGGGCCAACGTCCTGACTTTC CASSYFGRTKPISGANVLTF
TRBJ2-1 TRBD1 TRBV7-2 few TGTGCCAGCAGCCCACCACAGGGGCCCTACAATGAGCAGTTCTTC CASSPPQGPYNEQFF
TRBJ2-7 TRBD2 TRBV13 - TGTGCCAGCAGCGATCCGGGACTAGCGGGAAGCTCCTACGAGCAGTACTTC CASSDPGLAGSSYEQYF
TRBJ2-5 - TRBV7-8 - TGTGCCAGCAGCTTAGGGGTCGGCAGGAGCGCGACCCAGTACTTC CASSLGVGRSATQYF
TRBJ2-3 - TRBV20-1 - TGCAGTGCTAGAGCCCCCTCTGGCACAGATACGCAGTATTTT CSARAPSGTDTQYF
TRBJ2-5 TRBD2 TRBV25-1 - TGTGCCAGCGTCGGACTAGCGGATTGGCCTCAAGAGACCCAGTACTTC CASVGLADWPQETQYF
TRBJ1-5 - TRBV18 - TGTGCCAGCTCACCACCCGGAGGAGGGGGGTTTCAGCCCCAGCATTTT CASSPPGGGGFQPQHF
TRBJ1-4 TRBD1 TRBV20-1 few TGCAGTGCTAGGCGGGGACAGGGGAATGAAAAACTGTTTTTT CSARRGQGNEKLFF
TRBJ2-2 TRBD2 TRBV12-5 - TGTGCTAGGGACCGGGGGGACGGAACCGGGGAGCTGTTTTTT CARDRGDGTGELFF
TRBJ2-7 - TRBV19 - TGTGCCACCGCGACAGGAACGAACTCCTACGAGCAGTACTTC CATATGTNSYEQYF
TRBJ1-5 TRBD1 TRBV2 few TGTGCCAGCATTGGGACAGTTAGCACAGATACGCAGCATTTT CASIGTVSTDTQHF
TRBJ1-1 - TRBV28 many TGTGCCAGCAGCCCGGACACCCATGGAGCTTTCTTT CASSPDTHGAFF
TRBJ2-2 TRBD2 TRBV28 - TGTGCCAGCAGTGTGACTAGCGGGGACACCGGGGAGCTGTTTTTT CASSVTSGDTGELFF
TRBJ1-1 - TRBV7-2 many TGTGCCAGCAGCCCAACCCCCGTGAAGAACACTGAAGCTTTCTTT CASSPTPVKNTEAFF
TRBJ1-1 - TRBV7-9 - TGTGCCAGCAGCTCCGAATGGGAAGGGTACGCTGAAGCTTTCTTT CASSSEWEGYAEAFF
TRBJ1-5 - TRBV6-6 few TGTGCCAGCAGCGCCGGGACACCTTCAAATCAGCCCCAGCATTTT CASSAGTPSNQPQHF
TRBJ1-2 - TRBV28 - TGTGCCAGCGAGGGGATATATAACTATGGCTACACCTTC CASEGIYNYGYTF
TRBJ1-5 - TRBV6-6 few TGTGCCAGCAGGCTCGGGACTGCTATCAATCAGCCCCAGCATTTT CASRLGTAINQPQHF
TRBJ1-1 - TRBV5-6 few TGTGCCAGCAGCTTGGATCGCAGCCTCAGGGCTGAAGCTTTCTTT CASSLDRSLRAEAFF
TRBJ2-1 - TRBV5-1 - TGCGCCAGCAGCCCTGGAAGGGTTCAGGGCAATGAGCAGTTCTTC CASSPGRVQGNEQFF
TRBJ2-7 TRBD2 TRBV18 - TGTGCCAGCTCACTACTCCGGACTAGCGGGAGTACAGGTTCCTACGAGCAGTACTTC CASSLLRTSGSTGSYEQYF
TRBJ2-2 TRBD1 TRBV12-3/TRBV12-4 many TGTGCCAGCACCCGACAGGGGGTCAACACCGGGGAGCTGTTTTTT CASTRQGVNTGELFF
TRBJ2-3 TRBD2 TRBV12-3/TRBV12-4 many TGTGCCAGCAGTTTAGGCGGGAGGGTCACAGATACGCAGTATTTT CASSLGGRVTDTQYF
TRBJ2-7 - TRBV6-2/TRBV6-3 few TGTGCCAGCAGTCGAACAAGGGCCTACGAGCAGTACTTC CASSRTRAYEQYF
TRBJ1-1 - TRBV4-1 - TGCGCCAGCAGCCAAGCAGGGTCTGGCGAAGCTTTCTTT CASSQAGSGEAFF